Given below is one T cell receptor beta chain in context. The data stem from a study of shared clonotypes between healthy human individuals. Profiled with immunoSEQ multiplex PCR; TCRdb holds only in-frame clones, not every one. The table lists about 1 million clones, about 80% of them singletons. Trimming removed 5 bases from V and 6 bases from J; junction bases left unmatched: 10. CDR1 and CDR2 (germline): SGHTA, FQGNSA. This CDR3 is 16 amino acids long. The sequenced sample was memory CD4+ T cells sorted from blood. Subset specified: CD45RA-negative fraction. The chain couples TRBV7-2 to TRBJ1-2; 12 bases are a match to TRBD1. This TCR was sampled from a man between 18 and 29 years old in good health. The CDR3 region is CASSTWDRGRGDGYTF. The CDR3 nucleotides are TGTGCCAGCAGCACCTGGGACAGGGGGCGCGGGGATGGCTACACCTTC.